This is a list of T cell receptor beta chains from one sample in a study of T-cell reconstitution after alpha-beta-depleted transplantation in children. TCRdb used MiXCR to reprocess the PCR reads, holding one entry per CDR3 protein. The table lists about 220,000 distinct CDR3 sequences, approximately 17% of them singletons. Sequenced material: PBMCs, mostly from graft donor cells, taken 360 days after TCRalphabeta/CD19-depleted stem cell transplant. Every receptor here comes from a male patient aged 2-9 years who had a stem cell transplant for acute lymphoblastic leukemia, so the T cells may come from the graft donor. Each CDR3 is given with its conserved first and last residue.

J,length,V,CDR3
TRBJ1-1,16,TRBV29-1,CSVGYRASEGNTEAFF
TRBJ1-2,15,TRBV20-1,CSARHLQGLRYGYTF
TRBJ2-2,15,TRBV7-2,CASSLERANTGELFF
TRBJ2-1,15,TRBV4-3,CASSQDLIRRHEQFF
TRBJ2-3,13,TRBV4-2,CASSQDPRAAQYF
TRBJ2-2,12,TRBV5-6,CASSSLTGELFF
TRBJ1-3,15,TRBV12-3/TRBV12-4,CASSLASTGGNTIYF
TRBJ2-3,19,TRBV3-1,CASSPPSGGVPPTSDTQYF
TRBJ1-1,14,TRBV11-2,CASSPLRGNTEAFF
TRBJ2-2,14,TRBV5-1,CASSLAFEGGELFF
TRBJ2-7,13,TRBV6-2/TRBV6-3,CASSYRSYYEQYF
TRBJ2-7,13,TRBV20-1,CRVSQGQTYEQYF
TRBJ1-1,13,TRBV11-2,CASSLGSKIEAFF
TRBJ1-4,13,TRBV30,CASPGEVNEKLFF
TRBJ1-2,15,TRBV12-3/TRBV12-4,CASSFGQGANYGYTF
TRBJ2-7,19,TRBV27,CASRIRGGSAGDRMWEQYF
TRBJ1-5,18,TRBV7-6,CASSLVRGQIGVNQPQHF